This passage covers 11 T cell receptor beta chains from one sample sequenced in a study of shared clonotypes between healthy human individuals. This table comes from immunoSEQ multiplex PCR, and its TCRdb copy is limited to in-frame clones, with some not included. The sample consists of about 2.4 million clones, around nine tenths of them appearing once. The sample taken for sequencing was naive CD4+ T cells sorted from blood. Stated subset: CD45RA+ positively selected. The receptor set was obtained from a man younger than 30 in good health.

The chain recombines TRBV9 with TRBJ2-3; possibly TRBD1 or TRBD2 for D (7 bases each). CDR1 SGDLS and CDR2 YYNGEE come from the germline V gene. This CDR3 region has 16 residues. V was clipped by 3 bases and J by 2 bases, with 16 bases between them. The chain's CDR3 is CASSARGGGYTDTQYF. In DNA form, the CDR3 reads TGTGCCAGCAGCGCGAGGGGAGGGGGCTACACAGATACGCAGTATTTT.

The gene calls are TRBV7-9 and TRBJ2-6; 11 bases line up with TRBD2. Germline CDR1 SEHNR, CDR2 FQNEAQ (reference sequence). The CDR3 is 17 amino acids. With 3 bases clipped from V and 0 bases from J, the junction kept 1 base outside the gene matches. CDR3 in DNA: TGTGCCAGCAGCTTTACTAGCGGGAGCTCTGGGGCCAACGTCCTGACTTTC. Translation gives CASSFTSGSSGANVLTF.

The chain recombines TRBV5-6 with TRBJ1-5, with D perhaps TRBD1 (6 bases). Germline CDR1 reads SGHDT; CDR2 reads YYEEEE. CDR3 length: 13 residues. Trimming pared 1 base from V and 10 bases from J, leaving 12 bases between. The CDR3 reads CASSLYGGLPQHF. The DNA of the CDR3 is TGTGCCAGCAGCTTGTACGGGGGCCTCCCCCAGCATTTT.

This clone was recorded only once. The genes are TRBV6-8 and TRBJ2-7; 9 nucleotides match TRBD2. J lost 2 bases, V lost 4 bases, and 9 bases had no gene match. Germline-derived CDR1 and CDR2 are MNHGY and SAAAGT. The CDR3 spans 16 residues. The CDR3 is CASSLSGGPPAYEQYF. CDR3 coding DNA: TGTGCCAGCAGTTTGAGCGGGGGGCCACCTGCCTACGAGCAGTACTTC.

V gene TRBV7-2 combines with J gene TRBJ2-7; either TRBD1 or TRBD2 may supply D (5 bases each). The CDR3 runs to 16 residues. Germline V gene lookup returns CDR1 SGHTA and CDR2 FQGNSA. V was pared by 2 bases and J by 2 bases, with 16 bases between. The CDR3, as DNA: TGTGCCAGCAGCTTATTTTTGGGGCTAGCCCCCTACGAGCAGTACTTC. This sequence encodes CASSLFLGLAPYEQYF. Using reference TRBV7-2 and TRBJ2-7 for the parts outside the CDR3, the full variable domain is GAGVSQSPSNKVTEKGKDVELRCDPISGHTALYWYRQSLGQGLEFLIYFQGNSAPDKSGLPSDRFSAERTGGSVSTLTIQRTQQEDSAVYLCASSLFLGLAPYEQYFGPGTRLTVT.

This CDR3 reads CASSLEGRWTSGGALETQYF. Here the CDR3 DNA reads TGTGCCAGCAGCTTAGAGGGACGGTGGACTAGCGGGGGGGCTTTAGAGACCCAGTACTTC. The J gene is TRBJ2-5, the V gene TRBV11-2; 15 bases fit TRBD2. This CDR3 contains 20 residues. With V trimmed by 0 bases and J by 4 bases, 12 bases remained unmatched. The germline V gene has CDR1 SGHAT and CDR2 FQNNGV.

The chain combines TRBV10-2 with TRBJ2-1, with 8 bases matching TRBD2. CDR1 and CDR2 (germline): WSHSY, SAAADI. J lost 6 bases, V lost 8 bases, and 9 bases had no gene match. The CDR3 consists of 14 residues. CDR3 in amino acids: CASRASGSGNEQFF. In DNA, the CDR3 is TGCGCCAGCCGGGCCAGCGGGAGTGGCAATGAGCAGTTCTTC.

CDR3 region: CASSKGRDRLVEAFF. DNA of the CDR3: TGTGCCAGCAGCAAGGGCCGGGACAGACTTGTTGAAGCTTTCTTT. The J gene is TRBJ1-1, the V gene TRBV27; 7 positions match TRBD1. This CDR3 has 15 amino acids. Looked up from germline, CDR1 is MNHEY and CDR2 is SMNVEV (reference sequence). The V segment lost 6 bases and the J segment 7 bases; nucleotides outside the gene matches: 14.

CDR3 nucleotides: TGTGCCATCAGTAGGACTAGCGGGGGCGCCTACGAGCAGTACTTC. Translated: CAISRTSGGAYEQYF. The chain combines TRBV10-3 with TRBJ2-7; TRBD2 matches 13 bases. V was clipped by 5 bases and J by 2 bases; unmatched bases: 3. Germline assignment: CDR1 ENHRY and CDR2 SYGVKD. The CDR3 totals 15 residues.

This chain connects TRBV9 to TRBJ2-5; D is perhaps TRBD2 (6 bases). Trimming took 10 bases from V and 5 from J, leaving 24 bases between them. The CDR3 extends over 15 amino acids. Per germline, CDR1 SGDLS and CDR2 YYNGEE. The CDR3 DNA sequence: TGTGCCTCAGCACCCAGGACTGGGGGGATGGAGACCCAGTACTTC. This gives the protein CASAPRTGGMETQYF.

This clone has just one count. CDR3 region: CASSYPDRLNQPQHF. The CDR3 DNA follows: TGTGCCAGCAGTTACCCGGACAGATTGAATCAGCCCCAGCATTTT. V gene TRBV6-6 combines with J gene TRBJ1-5, with D possibly matching TRBD1 (6 bases). The germline gives CDR1 MNHNY, CDR2 SVGAGI (reference sequence). This CDR3 is 15 amino acids long. V gave up 2 bases and J gave up 4 bases, with 12 bases separating them.